The 10 T cell receptor beta chains below were found in one sample sequenced in a study of cytomegalovirus exposure and HLA in healthy donors. 13 Jbeta primers and 60 Vbeta primers were used for the PCR. Method: immunoSEQ multiplex PCR; TCRdb's copy keeps in-frame clones and lacks some. The table has roughly 140,000 clones, about 78% seen once. Sequenced sample: PBMCs. The receptor source for this set is a man aged 40-55 years in good health and CMV-seropositive.

This clone occurred a few times. The chain carries TRBV6-5 and TRBJ1-1; D unresolved. Germline CDR1 and CDR2: MNHEY and SVGAGI. V was clipped by 2 bases and J by 7 bases, with 11 bases between them. The CDR3 runs 13 residues. This chain's CDR3 is CASSYIEGGEAFF. CDR3 sequence (DNA): TGTGCCAGCAGTTACATTGAGGGAGGTGAAGCTTTCTTT.

This clone came up once. This chain joins TRBV4-2 and TRBJ2-3; D might be TRBD1 (6 bases). Germline V gene lookup returns CDR1 LGHNA and CDR2 YNFKEQ. The CDR3 is made up of 17 amino acids. With 2 bases removed from V and 3 bases from J, the gap between germline ends came to 18 bases. The CDR3 region has the DNA TGTGCCAGCAGCCAATCGTTAAAGGTCCAGGGGACAGATACGCAGTATTTT. Translation gives CASSQSLKVQGTDTQYF.

J is TRBJ2-7 and V is TRBV27, with TRBD2 matching 7 bases. The CDR3 has 12 amino acids. V trimming: 7 bases; J trimming: 2 bases; junction bases outside the gene matches: 2. Germline CDR1 and CDR2: MNHEY and SMNVEV (reference sequence). CDR3 amino acids: CASKRGAYEQYF. The DNA of the CDR3 is TGTGCCAGCAAACGGGGGGCCTACGAGCAGTACTTC.

V usage is TRBV19 and J usage is TRBJ1-1, with D possibly matching TRBD1 (6 bases). V shed 0 bases and J shed 1 base, with 9 bases lying between them. Germline CDR1 and CDR2: LNHDA and SQIVND (reference sequence). The CDR3 spans 15 residues. In nucleotides, the CDR3 is TGTGCCAGTAGTATAGAAGGCAGGGGGAACACTGAAGCTTTCTTT. Protein sequence: CASSIEGRGNTEAFF. Complete variable domain (other parts from reference TRBV19 and TRBJ1-1): DGGITQSPKYLFRKEGQNVTLSCEQNLNHDAMYWYRQDPGQGLRLIYYSQIVNDFQKGDIAEGYSVSREKKESFPLTVTSAQKNPTAFYLCASSIEGRGNTEAFFGQGTRLTVV.

This clone has just a few counts. The V call is TRBV6-1, the J call TRBJ2-3, with a weak D call TRBD1 (6 bases). Deletions cut 4 bases from V and 0 bases from J, with 14 bases between. Per germline, CDR1 MNHNS and CDR2 SASEGT. The CDR3 sequence is 16 residues long. The CDR3 spells CASSGLQGRSTDTQYF. The CDR3 nucleotides read TGTGCCAGCAGTGGACTACAGGGACGAAGCACAGATACGCAGTATTTT.

The chain employs TRBV5-1 and TRBJ2-7; 7 bases are a match to TRBD1. Germline-derived CDR1 and CDR2 are SGHRS and YFSETQ. The CDR3 has 16 amino acids. V dropped 0 bases and J dropped 6; count of bases not matched to a gene: 12. The CDR3 DNA follows: TGCGCCAGCAGCTTGGGGGTATTTAGGGGGCCAGTCGAGCAGTACTTC. It codes for CASSLGVFRGPVEQYF.

The rearrangement links TRBV10-2 to TRBJ1-2; the match to TRBD1 covers 7 bases. The junction had 11 bases not matched to a gene; V was cut back by 9 bases and J by 13 bases. CDR1 is WSHSY and CDR2 is SAAADI in the germline V gene. CDR3 size: 11 residues. The CDR3 DNA follows: TGCGCCAGTAGTAATAACAGGGGTTTCACCTTC. Its translation: CASSNNRGFTF.

The chain joins TRBV5-1 to TRBJ2-7; D gene uncertain. The CDR3 length is 14 residues. V lost 3 bases to trimming and J lost 0 bases, with 10 bases between them. Germline assignment: CDR1 SGHRS and CDR2 YFSETQ. This CDR3 reads CASSYLQSSYEQYF. DNA for the CDR3: TGCGCCAGCAGCTACCTACAGAGCTCCTACGAGCAGTACTTC.

The CDR3 sequence is CASSPPAGNTGELFF. The CDR3, as DNA: TGTGCCAGCTCACCACCGGCAGGGAACACCGGGGAGCTGTTTTTT. This chain links TRBV18 with TRBJ2-2; no firm D call. Between the trimmed V and J ends, which lost 0 bases and 1 base, there was a span of 6 bases. The germline V gene has CDR1 KGHSH and CDR2 LQKENI. CDR3 length: 15 amino acids.

CDR3 bases: TGTGCCAGCAGCATGCAGGCGGGAGATGGCTACGAGCAGTACTTC. This codes for CASSMQAGDGYEQYF. The genes are TRBV5-4 and TRBJ2-7; TRBD2 agrees at 7 bases. CDR1 is SGHNT and CDR2 is YYREEE in the germline V gene (reference sequence). The CDR3 contains 15 residues. The trim removed 4 bases at V and 3 bases at J, leaving 10 bases unmatched.